This entry describes one TCR beta chain. This specimen comes from a study of blood T cell repertoires in COVID-19. Study details: From the United States, Italy and Spain came samples of acute and convalescent COVID-19.

The CDR3 is made up of 13 amino acids. V was cut by 3 bases and J by 2 bases, with 7 bases left in between. Germline CDR1 and CDR2: SGHRS and YFSETQ. Original analysis: By means of reference gene primer amplification, nucleated cell counts were estimated. TCRdb's copy holds only in-frame clones and misses some; the assay was immunoSEQ multiplex PCR. V and J calls and clone size are copied from that table; D and trimming were computed from the DNA. Of about 210,000 clones detected, 92% appear once; the ten largest clones hold around 1.2%. V and J are TRBV5-1 and TRBJ2-3, with D unresolved. The receptor comes from a man aged 25 to 45 with acute or convalescent COVID-19. Sequenced sample: peripheral blood. The CDR3 is CASSYAPTDTQYF. The CDR3 DNA reads TGCGCCAGCAGCTACGCGCCCACAGATACGCAGTATTTT.